The 23 T cell receptor beta chains below come from one sample, sequenced in a study of CD8 T cells in Susac syndrome. It was with random hexamers that about 0.45 to 1 ug RNA was reverse transcribed. TCRdb ran MiXCR on the immunoSEQ multiplex PCR reads and lists one entry per CDR3 protein. Here the sample spans some 130,000 distinct CDR3 sequences, around 91% being singletons. Input material: CD8+ T cells from PBMCs. These receptors were taken from a human donor with multiple sclerosis.

The rearrangement uses TRBV10-3 and TRBJ1-2; TRBD1 aligns across 7 bases. Germline V gives CDR1 ENHRY, CDR2 SYGVKD. After removal of 3 bases from V and 2 bases from J, the junction contained 6 bases not matched to a gene. This CDR3 comprises 15 residues. CDR3 residues: CAISEGGAPNYGYTF. The CDR3 bases are TGTGCCATCAGTGAAGGGGGCGCTCCCAACTATGGCTACACCTTC.

For this clonotype: An end of the junction differs from the germline gene, which may be a read error. V is TRBV19 and J is TRBJ1-2, with a possible D match to TRBD1 (5 bases). This CDR3 is built from 15 residues. CDR1 is LNHDA, CDR2 SQIVND, per germline (reference sequence). The DNA of the CDR3 is TGCCGCCAGGAATGGGCAGGGCCCCCGTCCTATGGCTACACCTTC. It yields the protein CRQEWAGPPSYGYTF.

This clonotype has just one count. The rearrangement joins TRBV28 to TRBJ2-3, with D perhaps being TRBD1 or TRBD2 (5 bases each). Germline CDR1 and CDR2: MDHEN and SYDVKM. Between the trimmed V and J ends, which lost 5 bases and 4 bases, there was a span of 10 bases. This CDR3 is built from 13 residues. The DNA of the CDR3 is TGTGCCAGCAGTGGGGGACCCTCAGATACGCAGTATTTT. Protein sequence: CASSGGPSDTQYF.

V usage is TRBV29-1 and J usage is TRBJ2-7; weak D call: TRBD2 (5 bases). The CDR3 has 12 amino acids. Per germline, CDR1 SQVTM and CDR2 ANQGSEA. The V and J ends lost 4 bases and 6 bases respectively, with 13 bases between them. CDR3 region: CSVVWENREQYF. In DNA, the CDR3 is TGCAGCGTTGTATGGGAGAACCGCGAGCAGTACTTC.

The genes are TRBV27 and TRBJ2-1, with D possibly being TRBD1 (5 bases). Germline V gene sequence: CDR1 MNHEY, CDR2 SMNVEV (reference sequence). This CDR3 region has 17 residues. Trimming removed 0 bases at V and 6 bases at J, with 18 bases between. CDR3 coding DNA: TGTGCCAGCAGTTTATCGGCGGCGGTAGGGGCCTTCAATGAGCAGTTCTTC. Translated, it gives CASSLSAAVGAFNEQFF.

The chain uses TRBV6-5 and TRBJ2-7, with 12 nucleotides matching TRBD2. The ends lost 7 bases at V and 3 bases at J; junction bases unmatched: 7. The CDR3 contains 15 residues. Germline V lookup: CDR1 MNHEY, CDR2 SVGAGI. DNA for the CDR3: TGTGCCAGCACCGCCGGGACTAGCGGGCTCTACGAGCAGTACTTC. Translation gives CASTAGTSGLYEQYF.

This clonotype occurred a few times. The chain is built from TRBV19 and TRBJ2-1, with TRBD1 as a possible D gene (6 bases). The germline V gene encodes CDR1 LNHDA and CDR2 SQIVND (reference sequence). Between the trimmed V and J ends, which lost 6 bases and 7 bases, there was a span of 10 bases. The CDR3 totals 12 residues. For the CDR3, the DNA is TGTGCCAGTAGCAGGACAGTAAATGAGCAGTTCTTC. Translated: CASSRTVNEQFF.

The chain combines TRBV19 with TRBJ2-1, with D possibly being TRBD1 or TRBD2 (5 bases each). This CDR3 contains 14 residues. V lost 6 bases, J lost 4 bases, and 13 bases lay in between. Germline lookup yields CDR1 LNHDA and CDR2 SQIVND (reference sequence). CDR3 coding DNA: TGTGCCAGTAGAGGGGCCAGCGGTTACAATGAGCAGTTCTTC. Protein product: CASRGASGYNEQFF. Combining the CDR3 with reference TRBV19 and TRBJ2-1 gives the whole variable domain DGGITQSPKYLFRKEGQNVTLSCEQNLNHDAMYWYRQDPGQGLRLIYYSQIVNDFQKGDIAEGYSVSREKKESFPLTVTSAQKNPTAFYLCASRGASGYNEQFFGPGTRLTVL.

This sequence joins TRBV3-1 and TRBJ1-3; D gene uncertain. Germline CDR1 reads LGHDT; CDR2 reads YNNKEL (reference sequence). This CDR3 has 15 residues. Trimming left V 3 bases short and J 0 bases short, with 9 bases between. The CDR3 loop reads CASSQNGASGNTIYF. The CDR3 DNA follows: TGTGCCAGCAGCCAGAATGGCGCCTCTGGAAACACCATATATTTT. The entire variable domain, with the rest obtained from reference TRBV3-1 and TRBJ1-3, is as follows: DTAVSQTPKYLVTQMGNDKSIKCEQNLGHDTMYWYKQDSKKFLKIMFSYNNKELIINETVPNRFSPKSPDKAHLNLHINSLELGDSAVYFCASSQNGASGNTIYFGEGSWLTVV.

The CDR3, as DNA: TGTGCCAGCAGTCCTATGAGCGGACACTACGAGCAGTACTTC. As protein: CASSPMSGHYEQYF. The genes are TRBV27 and TRBJ2-7; the D gene could be TRBD1 or TRBD2 (5 bases each). The CDR3 length is 14 residues. V lost 5 bases and J 3 bases, leaving 14 bases between the germline ends. Looked up from germline, CDR1 is MNHEY and CDR2 is SMNVEV (reference sequence).

The J gene is TRBJ2-3, the V gene TRBV14; D remains unclear. Trimming removed 1 base at V and 7 bases at J, with 6 bases between. The CDR3 has 12 amino acids. Per the germline V gene, CDR1 is SGHDN and CDR2 is FVKESK. In DNA form, the CDR3 reads TGTGCCAGCAGCCAAGTTCTCTATACGCAGTATTTT. Amino acids: CASSQVLYTQYF.

The chain links TRBV28 to TRBJ2-1; D tentatively fits TRBD1 or TRBD2 (5 bases each). V lost 2 bases to trimming and J lost 3 bases, with 11 bases between them. Germline-derived CDR1 and CDR2 are MDHEN and SYDVKM. The CDR3 runs to 15 residues. Here the CDR3 reads CASSLGARGYNEQFF. The CDR3 DNA follows: TGTGCCAGCAGTTTAGGGGCGAGGGGCTACAATGAGCAGTTCTTC.

Only a few counts were recorded for this clonotype. The chain combines TRBV6-5 with TRBJ1-1, with D uncertain. This CDR3 has 11 residues. Germline CDR1 is MNHEY and CDR2 is SVGAGI. Trimming pared 3 bases from V and 5 bases from J, leaving 4 bases between. The CDR3 region is CASSYGTEAFF. CDR3 nucleotides: TGTGCCAGCAGTTATGGAACTGAAGCTTTCTTT.

CDR3 bases: TGTGCCAGCAGTTTAAATTTAGCGGGTGCCGGGGAGCTGTTTTTT. Protein sequence: CASSLNLAGAGELFF. J is TRBJ2-2 and V is TRBV28; TRBD2 matches at 7 bases. V lost 2 bases and J lost 6; bases outside the gene matches: 6. CDR1 MDHEN and CDR2 SYDVKM come from the germline V gene. The CDR3 loop spans 15 amino acids. Combining the CDR3 with reference TRBV28 and TRBJ2-2 gives the whole variable domain DVKVTQSSRYLVKRTGEKVFLECVQDMDHENMFWYRQDPGLGLRLIYFSYDVKMKEKGDIPEGYSVSREKKERFSLILESASTNQTSMYLCASSLNLAGAGELFFGEGSRLTVL.

This clonotype was detected a few times. The chain employs TRBV7-8 and TRBJ2-7; D perhaps matches TRBD2 (5 bases). Germline values: CDR1 SGHVS, CDR2 FQNEAQ. This CDR3 has 13 amino acids. The V end was cut by 5 bases, the J end by 9 bases, with 17 bases between. CDR3 sequence reads: CASSPGSSTTQYF. CDR3 DNA sequence: TGTGCCAGCAGCCCGGGGTCTTCTACGACGCAGTACTTC.

The V and J genes are TRBV7-9 and TRBJ2-1, with 9 bases lining up with TRBD2. The CDR3 runs to 15 residues. V lost 4 bases to trimming and J lost 6 bases; unmatched junction nucleotides: 7. Per the germline V gene, CDR1 is SEHNR and CDR2 is FQNEAQ (reference sequence). Here the CDR3 reads CASSSLGLALNEQFF. The CDR3, as DNA: TGTGCCAGCAGCTCCCTGGGACTAGCTCTCAATGAGCAGTTCTTC.

In its sample, this clonotype was seen once. The CDR3 region is CASSYRTSGSSEQYF. The CDR3 DNA sequence: TGTGCCAGCAGTTACCGGACTAGCGGGAGTTCTGAGCAGTACTTC. The chain uses TRBV6-2 or TRBV6-3 and TRBJ2-7, with TRBD2 matching over 13 bases. There are 15 residues in the CDR3. Trimming removed 2 bases from V and 7 bases from J; junction bases left unmatched: 5. CDR1 is MNHEY, CDR2 SVGEGT, per germline.

The rearrangement joins TRBV27 to TRBJ2-2; 7 bases fit TRBD2. Germline values: CDR1 MNHEY, CDR2 SMNVEV (reference sequence). Trimming removed 2 bases from V and 7 bases from J; junction bases left unmatched: 4. This CDR3 spans 14 amino acids. CDR3 amino acids: CASSLGTTVGELFF. CDR3 nucleotides: TGTGCCAGCAGTTTAGGGACTACAGTCGGGGAGCTGTTTTTT.

V is TRBV30 and J is TRBJ2-7; D is perhaps TRBD2 (6 bases). The CDR3 has 13 residues. Germline assignment: CDR1 GTSNPN and CDR2 SVGIG (reference sequence). Between the trimmed V and J ends, which lost 4 bases and 1 base, there was a span of 11 bases. The CDR3 DNA follows: TGTGCCTGGAACCGGGAGAGGTCCTACGAGCAGTACTTC. It yields the protein CAWNRERSYEQYF.

The V gene is TRBV6-2 or TRBV6-3, the J gene TRBJ2-7; D assignment may be TRBD1 or TRBD2 (5 bases each). Per germline, CDR1 MNHEY and CDR2 SVGEGT. Trimming cost V 7 bases and J 0 bases, with 13 bases left between them. This CDR3 has 14 amino acids. CDR3 DNA sequence: TGTGCCAGCACCCTTCTGGGGGTCTCCTACGAGCAGTACTTC. Its protein product is CASTLLGVSYEQYF.

This rearrangement joins TRBV12-3 or TRBV12-4 to TRBJ1-2, with D tentatively TRBD1 (5 bases). Trimming shortened V by 4 bases and J by 4 bases, and 10 bases separated the two germline ends. This CDR3 region has 13 residues. CDR3 sequence reads: CASSSSGLYGYTF. The CDR3 DNA is TGTGCCAGCAGTTCCTCGGGGCTCTATGGCTACACCTTC.

CDR3 region: CSVGPLYSTEAFF. The CDR3 region has the DNA TGCAGCGTTGGTCCCCTTTACTCCACTGAAGCTTTCTTT. This chain uses TRBV29-1 with TRBJ1-1; D is undetermined. V was clipped by 4 bases and J by 4 bases, with 13 bases between them. CDR3 length equals 13 residues. Germline values: CDR1 SQVTM, CDR2 ANQGSEA.

The chain combines TRBV7-2 with TRBJ2-1; 9 bases align to TRBD2. Germline V gene sequence: CDR1 SGHTA, CDR2 FQGNSA. V gave up 3 bases and J gave up 9 bases; unmatched junction bases: 9. This CDR3 comprises 15 residues. The CDR3 protein is CASSLLAGFVVEQFF. The CDR3 nucleotides read TGTGCCAGCAGCTTGCTAGCGGGGTTTGTGGTTGAGCAGTTCTTC.